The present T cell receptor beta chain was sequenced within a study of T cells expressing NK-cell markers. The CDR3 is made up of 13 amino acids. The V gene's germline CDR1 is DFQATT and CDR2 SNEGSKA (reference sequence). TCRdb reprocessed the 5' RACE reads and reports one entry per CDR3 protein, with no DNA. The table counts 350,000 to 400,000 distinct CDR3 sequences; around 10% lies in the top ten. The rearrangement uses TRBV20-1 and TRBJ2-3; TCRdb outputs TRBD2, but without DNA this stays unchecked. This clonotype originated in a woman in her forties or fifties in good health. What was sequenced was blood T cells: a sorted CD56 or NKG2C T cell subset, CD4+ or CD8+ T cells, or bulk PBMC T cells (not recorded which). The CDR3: CSARDLGLAKQYF.